This T cell receptor (beta chain) was sequenced in a study of blood T cell repertoires in COVID-19. Study in general: Whether acute or convalescent, the COVID-19 samples came from the United States, Italy and Spain. The cDNA or gDNA used as material had been derived from T cells, B-cell-depleted T cells, or PBMCs.

Per the original methods: Cell counts per sample came from amplifying reference gene primers. Only in-frame clones appear in the TCRdb table, and some are missing; sequencing was by immunoSEQ multiplex PCR. That table furnishes V, J and clone size, whereas the DNA furnished D and trimming. Found here are a few hundred thousand clones, approximately 81% of them singletons; the top ten hold roughly 10%. The CDR3 covers 13 residues. The V gene lost 6 bases and the J gene lost 5 bases, with 14 bases spanning the gap. Germline CDR1 and CDR2: MNHEY and SVGEGT. V and J are TRBV6-2 or TRBV6-3 and TRBJ2-7; D is perhaps TRBD2 (7 bases). This sequence was found in a woman older than 75 with acute or convalescent COVID-19. The specimen was peripheral blood. The CDR3 coding sequence is TGTGCCAGCAGCCGCGGGGGCGGGCACGAGCAGTACTTC. Residues: CASSRGGGHEQYF.